This T cell receptor (beta chain) appears in the sequencing data of a study of blood T cells in healthy people across ages. Next came a second PCR, run for roughly 6 to 11 cycles, which used a sample-barcoded 5' primer along with a J-beta primer mix. MiXCR, applied by TCRdb to the 5' RACE reads, yields one record per CDR3 protein. The sample has 580,000 or so distinct CDR3 sequences; roughly 48% are singletons. Donor samples were obtained from healthy Caucasian individuals from Russia, aged about 6 to 95. In this sample, this clonotype turned up a few times. The V end lost 3 bases, the J end lost 4 bases, and 13 bases lay between the germline ends. Germline V gives CDR1 MGHDK, CDR2 SYGVNS. The length of the CDR3 is 15 residues.

The specimen sequenced was blood. The sequence derives from an elderly man in good health. The V call is TRBV25-1, the J call TRBJ2-1; a weak D match, TRBD2 (6 bases). CDR3 sequence reads: CASSDSSAGYNEQFF. DNA for the CDR3: TGTGCCAGCAGTGATTCCAGCGCGGGGTACAATGAGCAGTTCTTC.